These 5 T cell receptor beta chains share one sample of origin, sequenced in a study of T cells in Graves' hyperthyroidism and ophthalmopathy. What was amplified from RNA transcripts were TCR beta CDR3 regions. Initially, a first-round RT-PCR of the TCR CDR3 employed the HTBI primer set. MiXCR, applied by TCRdb to the multiplex PCR reads, yields one record per CDR3 protein. The data show 25,000 to 30,000 distinct CDR3 sequences, 40% to 55% seen once. Sequencing input: blood. The receptors were sampled from a woman aged 25 to 39 with Graves' hyperthyroidism.

This clonotype has a count of ten or more. V usage is TRBV5-1 and J usage is TRBJ2-7, with D perhaps TRBD2 (5 bases). The CDR3 runs to 14 residues. Trimming pared 0 bases from V and 7 bases from J, leaving 14 bases between. CDR1 is SGHRS, CDR2 YFSETQ, per germline. The CDR3 nucleotides are TGCGCCAGCAGCTTGGGAGCGCCCTCGGGGGAGCAGTACTTC. Translating gives CASSLGAPSGEQYF.

Points on this clonotype: A read error may account for a junction end that differs from germline. The chain is built from TRBV12-3 or TRBV12-4 and TRBJ1-6; maybe TRBD1 (6 bases). The CDR3 has 14 residues. The CDR3 DNA sequence: TGTGCCAGCAGCCCCTGGGGGCTTAATTCACCCCTCCACTTC. The encoded protein is CASSPWGLNSPLHF.

This sequence joins TRBV6-5 and TRBJ2-3, with D uncertain. The germline gives CDR1 MNHEY, CDR2 SVGAGI. The CDR3 contains 13 residues. V lost 7 bases and J lost 2, with 10 bases in between. In DNA form, the CDR3 reads TGTGCCAGCACCGACGGGTTCACAGATACGCAGTATTTT. It translates to CASTDGFTDTQYF.

This clonotype has at least ten counts. The chain is built from TRBV11-3 and TRBJ2-5, with a tentative D call TRBD1 (6 bases). The CDR3 extends over 15 amino acids. The ends were cut back, 5 bases at V and 4 bases at J, with 17 bases in the middle. Germline-derived CDR1 and CDR2 are SGHNT and YENEEA. CDR3 sequence: CASSPQGKGLETQYF. The CDR3 bases are TGTGCCAGCAGCCCCCAGGGGAAGGGTTTAGAGACCCAGTACTTC.

About this clonotype: A much larger clone lies one base from this, so it may be a read error. This chain links TRBV3-1 with TRBJ1-3; 7 bases line up with TRBD1. CDR3 size: 14 residues. Germline lookup yields CDR1 LGHDT and CDR2 YNNKEL (reference sequence). CDR3 bases: TGTGCCAGCCGCAAAGACAGGGCTGGAGACACCATATATTTT. This gives the protein CASRKDRAGDTIYF.